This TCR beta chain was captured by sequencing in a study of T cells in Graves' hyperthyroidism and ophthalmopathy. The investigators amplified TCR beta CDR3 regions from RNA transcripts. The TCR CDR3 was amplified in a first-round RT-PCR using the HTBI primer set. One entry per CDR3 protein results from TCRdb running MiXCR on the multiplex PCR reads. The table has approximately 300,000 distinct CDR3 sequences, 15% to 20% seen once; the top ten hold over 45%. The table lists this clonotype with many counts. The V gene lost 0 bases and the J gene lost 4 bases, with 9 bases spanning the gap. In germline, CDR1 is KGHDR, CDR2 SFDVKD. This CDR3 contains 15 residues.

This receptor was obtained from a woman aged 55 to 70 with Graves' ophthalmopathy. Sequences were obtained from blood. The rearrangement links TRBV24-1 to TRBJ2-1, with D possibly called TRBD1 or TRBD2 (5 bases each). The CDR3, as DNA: TGTGCCACCAGTGATTTGCGGGACCCGTACAATGAGCAGTTCTTC. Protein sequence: CATSDLRDPYNEQFF.